This is a list of T cell receptor beta chains from one sample in a study of cytomegalovirus exposure and HLA in healthy donors. Sequenced by immunoSEQ multiplex PCR; TCRdb stores in-frame clones only, minus some. The table has about 160,000 clones, around 79% seen once. Sequenced material: PBMCs. The receptors shown here come from a human donor in good health. Both conserved end residues are part of each CDR3. D genes are given only for firm matches. Some rows mark clone size as missing; the rest say once, few, many or name a class of expanded clone.

V gene: TRBV6-1
J gene: TRBJ2-7
clone size: -
D gene: -
CDR3 protein: CASSPSGTYEQYF
CDR3 DNA: TGTGCCAGCAGTCCGAGCGGAACCTACGAGCAGTACTTC

V gene: TRBV9
J gene: TRBJ2-7
clone size: -
D gene: TRBD2
CDR3 protein: CASSATGTRDYEQYF
CDR3 DNA: TGTGCCAGCAGCGCGACCGGGACTAGGGACTACGAGCAGTACTTC

V gene: TRBV4-1
J gene: TRBJ2-3
clone size: -
D gene: TRBD2
CDR3 protein: CASSQRAGVVDTQYF
CDR3 DNA: TGCGCCAGCAGCCAACGAGCGGGGGTAGTAGATACGCAGTATTTT

V gene: TRBV10-1
J gene: TRBJ2-7
clone size: -
D gene: TRBD2
CDR3 protein: CASQEGTSRCEQYF
CDR3 DNA: TGCGCCAGCCAGGAAGGGACTAGCCGCTGCGAGCAGTACTTC

V gene: TRBV11-2
J gene: TRBJ2-1
clone size: -
D gene: -
CDR3 protein: CASSYSGLSYNEQFF
CDR3 DNA: TGTGCCAGCAGCTACAGTGGTTTGTCCTACAATGAGCAGTTCTTC

V gene: TRBV19
J gene: TRBJ2-1
clone size: -
D gene: TRBD2
CDR3 protein: CASSVLAGALFF
CDR3 DNA: TGTGCCAGTAGTGTACTGGCGGGAGCTCTGTTCTTC

V gene: TRBV30
J gene: TRBJ1-2
clone size: -
D gene: TRBD1
CDR3 protein: CAWSVLQGDGYTF
CDR3 DNA: TGTGCCTGGAGTGTACTGCAGGGGGACGGCTACACCTTC

V gene: TRBV30
J gene: TRBJ1-1
clone size: few
D gene: -
CDR3 protein: CAWTGARALGTEAFF
CDR3 DNA: TGTGCCTGGACAGGAGCGAGGGCGTTGGGCACTGAAGCTTTCTTT

V gene: TRBV15
J gene: TRBJ2-7
clone size: -
D gene: TRBD1
CDR3 protein: CATSRVVGTAAIYEQYF
CDR3 DNA: TGTGCCACCAGCAGAGTCGTAGGGACAGCAGCAATCTACGAGCAGTACTTC

V gene: TRBV2
J gene: TRBJ2-7
clone size: -
D gene: -
CDR3 protein: CASSESPTRDEQYF
CDR3 DNA: TGTGCCAGCAGTGAAAGTCCAACGAGGGACGAGCAGTACTTC

V gene: TRBV4-3
J gene: TRBJ2-5
clone size: -
D gene: TRBD2
CDR3 protein: CASSQETSGGQETQYF
CDR3 DNA: TGCGCCAGCAGCCAAGAGACTAGCGGGGGACAAGAGACCCAGTACTTC

V gene: TRBV4-1
J gene: TRBJ1-3
clone size: -
D gene: -
CDR3 protein: CASSQATGFSGNTIYF
CDR3 DNA: TGCGCCAGCAGCCAGGCAACAGGTTTCTCTGGAAACACCATATATTTT

V gene: TRBV18
J gene: TRBJ1-4
clone size: -
D gene: -
CDR3 protein: CASSPGMPNEKLFF
CDR3 DNA: TGTGCCAGCTCACCGGGCATGCCTAATGAAAAACTGTTTTTT

V gene: TRBV6-1
J gene: TRBJ2-7
clone size: -
D gene: TRBD1
CDR3 protein: CASIGTGNYEQYF
CDR3 DNA: TGTGCCAGCATTGGGACAGGAAACTACGAGCAGTACTTC

V gene: TRBV30
J gene: TRBJ2-7
clone size: few
D gene: -
CDR3 protein: CAWSVLLGAGYEQYF
CDR3 DNA: TGTGCCTGGAGTGTACTTTTGGGGGCTGGCTACGAGCAGTACTTC